This TCR beta chain emerged from a study of beta chain features in type 1 diabetes. Study-level background: Sorted cells numbering around 100,000,000 were examined across all samples.

Comment on this clone: Its target is not known.

Stem cell-like memory, regulatory, central memory and naive CD4+ cells were sorted via CD45RO/CCR7/CD25/CD127/CD95/CD27. Investigators reverse transcribed all isolated RNA, so they sequenced expressed TCRB transcripts. The data were produced by immunoSEQ multiplex PCR, yet TCRdb's version contains in-frame clones alone and is incomplete. The table has roughly 260,000 clones, roughly a tenth seen once. The V gene's germline CDR1 is KGHSH and CDR2 LQKENI. Trimming at V came to 3 bases and at J to 5 bases, leaving 7 bases not matched to a gene. This CDR3 has 16 amino acids. Study-level points and caveats: Type 1 diabetes patients showed a moderate but significant shortening of TCRB CDR3s in all four CD4+ subsets.

The sequence was obtained from a man between 25 and 39 years old with type 1 diabetes. The chain employs TRBV18 and TRBJ2-5; 12 bases are a match to TRBD2. The material sequenced was naive CD4+ T cells from blood. The CDR3 DNA is TGTGCCAGCTCACCCACAGGACTAGCGGGGACCGAGACCCAGTACTTC. Its protein product is CASSPTGLAGTETQYF.